This T cell receptor beta chain was profiled in a study of blood T cell repertoires in COVID-19. Turning to the study itself: The cDNA or gDNA used as material had been derived from T cells, B-cell-depleted T cells, or PBMCs.

Participants had their cohort set by participant-reported clinical history. Germline CDR1 is SGHNT and CDR2 is YYREEE (reference sequence). The CDR3 spans 16 residues. The V gene end was trimmed by 0 bases and the J gene end by 6 bases; junction bases not matched to a gene: 8. In the source study's methods: Amplification with reference gene primers provided the estimates of nucleated cell counts. Method: immunoSEQ multiplex PCR; TCRdb's copy keeps in-frame clones and lacks some. D and trimming come from the DNA, and the V and J calls and clone size come from that table. The sample contains around 200,000 clones, about 85% of which appear only once.

The chain joins TRBV5-4 to TRBJ2-1, with 8 bases matching TRBD2. Sequencing was performed on PBMCs or T cells enriched from blood (not recorded which). The receptor comes from a middle-aged man who had recovered from COVID-19. CDR3 sequence (DNA): TGTGCCAGCAGCTTGGCGTACGGGAGGGGTAGCAATGAGCAGTTCTTC. It specifies CASSLAYGRGSNEQFF.